The 13 T cell receptor beta chains given below trace back to one sample, sequenced in a study of blood T cell repertoires in COVID-19. Some clones are missing from TCRdb's copy, which holds only in-frame ones; the method was immunoSEQ multiplex PCR. The sample lists about 190,000 clones; 75% to 90% were seen once. The specimen was peripheral blood. These receptors were taken from a woman in her forties with acute or convalescent COVID-19.

The chain has TRBV10-1 and TRBJ2-7; TRBD1 matches 8 bases. Trimming cost V 6 bases and J 2 bases; bases outside gene matches: 12. CDR1 WNHNN and CDR2 SYGVQD come from the germline V gene (reference sequence). The CDR3 spans 16 residues. The CDR3 reads CASSDTGTDRAYEQYF. Here the CDR3 DNA reads TGCGCCAGCAGCGACACCGGGACGGACAGGGCCTACGAGCAGTACTTC.

V usage is TRBV9 and J usage is TRBJ1-1; the D gene is possibly TRBD1 (5 bases). Germline V gives CDR1 SGDLS, CDR2 YYNGEE. The CDR3 is 15 residues long. V was cut by 3 bases and J by 5 bases, with 17 bases left in between. The CDR3 region has the DNA TGTGCCAGCAGCGAAATGAAGGGGCCCAAGACTGAAGCTTTCTTT. Its protein product is CASSEMKGPKTEAFF.

This chain links TRBV2 with TRBJ2-3; D uncertain. This CDR3 is 12 amino acids long. With 2 bases removed from V and 4 bases from J, the gap between germline ends came to 4 bases. Germline assignment: CDR1 SNHLY and CDR2 FYNNEI. CDR3 protein: CASSESADTQYF. CDR3 DNA sequence: TGTGCCAGCAGTGAATCGGCAGATACGCAGTATTTT.

This clone appeared a single time. The rearrangement uses TRBV13 and TRBJ2-7; TRBD2 matches 9 bases. V dropped 2 bases and J dropped 6; count of bases not matched to a gene: 8. The CDR3 is made up of 15 amino acids. Germline CDR1 is PRHDT and CDR2 is FYEKMQ (reference sequence). Here the CDR3 DNA reads TGTGCCAGCAGCTTATTTAGCGGGGGAGGTTCCGAGCAGTACTTC. Its protein is CASSLFSGGGSEQYF.

This chain uses TRBV5-6 with TRBJ1-6; 7 bases are shared with TRBD1. The germline gives CDR1 SGHDT, CDR2 YYEEEE. The length of the CDR3 is 16 residues. V lost 4 bases to trimming and J lost 2 bases; unmatched junction nucleotides: 6. The chain's CDR3 is CASSARTGPYNSPLHF. DNA for the CDR3: TGTGCCAGCAGCGCCCGGACAGGTCCCTATAATTCACCCCTCCACTTT. Filled out from reference TRBV5-6 and TRBJ1-6, the complete variable domain reads DAGVTQSPTHLIKTRGQQVTLRCSPKSGHDTVSWYQQALGQGPQFIFQYYEEEERQRGNFPDRFSGHQFPNYSSELNVNALLLGDSALYLCASSARTGPYNSPLHFGNGTRLTVT.

The chain uses TRBV14 and TRBJ2-7, with D perhaps matching TRBD1 (6 bases). V lost 2 bases, J lost 8 bases, and 28 bases lay in between. CDR1 and CDR2 from the germline V gene are SGHDN and FVKESK. The CDR3 sequence is 18 residues long. CDR3: CASSQLDRRFPHSIKQYF. Here the CDR3 DNA reads TGTGCCAGCAGCCAATTGGACAGAAGGTTCCCCCATTCAATCAAGCAGTACTTC. Complete variable domain (other parts from reference TRBV14 and TRBJ2-7): EAGVTQFPSHSVIEKGQTVTLRCDPISGHDNLYWYRRVMGKEIKFLLHFVKESKQDESGMPNNRFLAERTGGTYSTLKVQPAELEDSGVYFCASSQLDRRFPHSIKQYFGPGTRLTVT.

V and J are TRBV13 and TRBJ2-7; 13 nucleotides align to TRBD2. Unmatched junction bases numbered 6, after V lost 5 bases and J lost 2 bases. This CDR3 region has 16 residues. Germline V gene data show CDR1 as PRHDT and CDR2 as FYEKMQ (reference sequence). The CDR3 sequence is CASSHPTSGGAYEQYF. The CDR3 nucleotides read TGTGCCAGCAGCCACCCAACTAGCGGGGGGGCCTACGAGCAGTACTTC.

The CDR3 reads CASRFPGDYEQYF. In DNA, the CDR3 is TGTGCCAGCCGGTTCCCAGGGGACTACGAGCAGTACTTC. The chain couples TRBV28 to TRBJ2-7, with D perhaps TRBD1 (6 bases). The CDR3 sequence is 13 residues long. Germline assignment: CDR1 MDHEN and CDR2 SYDVKM. Trimming removed 8 bases at V and 3 bases at J, with 14 bases between.

The chain employs TRBV24-1 and TRBJ2-5, with a tentative D call TRBD2 (7 bases). The CDR3 covers 16 residues. Looked up from germline, CDR1 is KGHDR and CDR2 is SFDVKD. Deletions cut 1 base from V and 4 bases from J, with 15 bases between. CDR3 coding DNA: TGTGCCACCAGTGATTTCCGCCGGGGAGGGGGAGAGACCCAGTACTTC. It yields the protein CATSDFRRGGGETQYF.

The V and J genes are TRBV2 and TRBJ1-1, with 9 bases identical to TRBD1. Germline V lookup: CDR1 SNHLY, CDR2 FYNNEI. V shed 6 bases, J shed 5 bases, and the junction held 7 bases outside the gene matches. The CDR3 is made up of 14 amino acids. CDR3 DNA sequence: TGTGCCAGCAGGGGGACAGGGTCTGGGACTGAAGCTTTCTTT. This encodes CASRGTGSGTEAFF.

In its sample, this clone was seen a few times. CDR3 amino acids: CASSFETGVGGELFF. As DNA, the CDR3 is TGTGCCAGCAGTTTTGAAACAGGGGTCGGCGGGGAGCTGTTTTTT. The chain combines TRBV27 with TRBJ2-2; TRBD1 matches 7 bases. The CDR3 loop spans 15 amino acids. The germline CDR1 and CDR2 sequences are MNHEY and SMNVEV (reference sequence). V trimming: 3 bases; J trimming: 7 bases; junction bases outside the gene matches: 8.

This chain uses TRBV2 with TRBJ1-1; TRBD1 matches 9 bases. The CDR3 length is 14 residues. Unmatched junction bases numbered 12, after V lost 5 bases and J lost 11 bases. Germline CDR1 is SNHLY and CDR2 is FYNNEI. CDR3 nucleotides: TGTGCCAGCAGTTCTTATAGGGACAGGGTGAATGCTTTCTTT. This sequence encodes CASSSYRDRVNAFF.

This chain uses TRBV28 with TRBJ2-1, with 14 bases identical to TRBD2. The CDR3 consists of 15 residues. Germline CDR1 and CDR2: MDHEN and SYDVKM. The V and J ends lost 4 bases and 11 bases, in that order; junction bases with no gene match: 7. CDR3 DNA: TGTGCCAGCAGTTGGGGACTAGCGGGAGTCATCAAGCAGTTCTTC. Protein: CASSWGLAGVIKQFF.